Included here is one TCR beta chain sequence, with context. Other DNA sequences in the same sample also yield this CDR3. The data originate from a study of blood T cell repertoires in COVID-19. Background on the study: Spain, Italy and the United States supplied samples that represented acute and convalescent COVID-19. Sources were T cells, B-cell-depleted T cells, or PBMCs; the material itself was cDNA or gDNA.

V was pared by 0 bases and J by 4 bases, with 7 bases between. Per the germline V gene, CDR1 is SGHTS and CDR2 is YDEGEE. This CDR3 is built from 14 residues. The authors' processing: Nucleated cell number was recorded as an estimate derived from reference gene primer amplification. Sequencing used immunoSEQ multiplex PCR; TCRdb keeps in-frame clones, though not all of them. The DNA gave D and trimming, while V, J and clone size come from that table. The data show about 150,000 clones, around 83% seen once. This receptor was identified in a woman in her forties or fifties in a cohort sampled during active or convalescent COVID-19. What was sequenced was peripheral blood. This chain joins TRBV5-8 and TRBJ1-4; D uncertain. CDR3 residues: CASSLDSYNEKLFF. The CDR3 DNA reads TGTGCCAGCAGCTTGGACAGCTATAATGAAAAACTGTTTTTT.